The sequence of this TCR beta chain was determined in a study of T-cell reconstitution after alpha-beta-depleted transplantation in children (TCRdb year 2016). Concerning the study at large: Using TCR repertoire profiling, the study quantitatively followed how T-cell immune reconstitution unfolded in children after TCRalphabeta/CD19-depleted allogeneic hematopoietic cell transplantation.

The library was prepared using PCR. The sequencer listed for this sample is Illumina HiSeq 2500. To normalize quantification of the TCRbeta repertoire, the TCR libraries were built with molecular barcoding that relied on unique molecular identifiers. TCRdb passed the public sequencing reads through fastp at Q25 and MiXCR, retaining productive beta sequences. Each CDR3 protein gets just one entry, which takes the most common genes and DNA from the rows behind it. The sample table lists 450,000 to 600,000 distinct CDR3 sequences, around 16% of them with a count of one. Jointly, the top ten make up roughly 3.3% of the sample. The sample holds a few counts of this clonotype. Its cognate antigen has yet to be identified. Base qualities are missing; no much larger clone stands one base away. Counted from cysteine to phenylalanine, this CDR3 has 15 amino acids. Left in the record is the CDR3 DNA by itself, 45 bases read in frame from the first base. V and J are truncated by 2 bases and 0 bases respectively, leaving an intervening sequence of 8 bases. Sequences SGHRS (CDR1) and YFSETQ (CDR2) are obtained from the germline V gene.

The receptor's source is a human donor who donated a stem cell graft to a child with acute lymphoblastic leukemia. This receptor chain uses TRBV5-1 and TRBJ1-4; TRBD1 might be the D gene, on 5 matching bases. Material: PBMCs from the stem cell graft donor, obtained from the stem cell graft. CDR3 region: CASSLGATTNEKLFF. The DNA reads TGCGCCAGCAGCTTAGGGGCAACAACTAATGAAAAACTGTTTTTT.